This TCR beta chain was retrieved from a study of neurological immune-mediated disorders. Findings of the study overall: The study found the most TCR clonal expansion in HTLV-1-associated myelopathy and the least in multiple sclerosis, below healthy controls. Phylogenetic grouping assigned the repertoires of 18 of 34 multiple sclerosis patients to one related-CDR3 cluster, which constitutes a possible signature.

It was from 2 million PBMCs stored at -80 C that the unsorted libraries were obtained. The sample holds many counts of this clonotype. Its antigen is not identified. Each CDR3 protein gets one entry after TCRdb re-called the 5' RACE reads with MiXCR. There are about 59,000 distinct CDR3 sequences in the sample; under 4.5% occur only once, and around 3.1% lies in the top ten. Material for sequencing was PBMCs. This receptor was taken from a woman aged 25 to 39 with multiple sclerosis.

CDR3 coding DNA: TGTGCCAGCAGCAGGGGGGGGGACCCCTCCTACAATGAGCAGTTCTTC. Translated, it gives CASSRGGDPSYNEQFF. V usage is TRBV7-2 and J usage is TRBJ2-1, with a possible D match to TRBD2 (7 bases). The CDR3 runs to 16 residues. The V gene's germline CDR1 is SGHTA and CDR2 FQGNSA. V was shortened by 5 bases and J by 0 bases, with 14 bases between the two germline ends.